The 9 T cell receptor beta chains presented below share a single source sample, sequenced in a study of T cell repertoires in cytomegalovirus infection (dated by TCRdb to between 2018 and 2021). Sequencer: Illumina HiSeq 1500. TCRdb trimmed public reads at Q25 via fastp, called clones via MiXCR and kept in-frame beta chains. Every entry covers one CDR3 protein and lists the most common genes and DNA from its rows. The sample yields about 310,000 distinct CDR3 sequences; roughly 25% were counted once. Of the sample, 13% falls within the top ten clones. In light of the paper, this sample's treatment or condition label describes: in vitro stimulation with specific CMV peptide epitopes to enrich CMV-specific T cells. Their antigens are not known. Sequenced here: cultured PBMCs, sampled from culture after CMV antigen stimulation. The receptors come from a human donor in good health (CMV status not recorded). Some clones in this sample may be carry-over from other donors' samples.

This clonotype was detected once. The chain combines TRBV27 with TRBJ2-7, with TRBD2 identical over 8 bases. There are 17 residues in the CDR3. The ends lost 1 base at V and 0 bases at J; junction bases unmatched: 8. CDR1 and CDR2 (germline): MNHEY, SMNVEV (reference sequence). CDR3 coding DNA: TGTGCCAGCAGTTTATTGTTAGCGGGGACTAACTCCTACGAGCAGTACTTC. Its protein product is CASSLLLAGTNSYEQYF.

The chain carries TRBV25-1 and TRBJ2-3; TRBD2 matches at 13 bases. The CDR3 is 17 amino acids. Germline V gene data show CDR1 as MGHDK and CDR2 as SYGVNS. V lost 7 bases and J lost 4; bases outside the gene matches: 11. The CDR3 here is CASNQGEGLAGPDTQYF. In DNA, the CDR3 is TGTGCCAGCAATCAGGGAGAGGGACTAGCGGGGCCAGATACGCAGTATTTT.

CDR3 nucleotides: TGTGCCACCAGCCCAACCCGGACTGACTTCTACGAGCAGTACTTC. It yields the protein CATSPTRTDFYEQYF. J is TRBJ2-7 and V is TRBV15; perhaps TRBD2 as D (5 bases). Per the germline V gene, CDR1 is LNHNV and CDR2 is YYDKDF (reference sequence). The CDR3 is 15 residues long. V was pared by 5 bases and J by 3 bases, with 17 bases between.

The chain combines TRBV6-4 with TRBJ2-1, with D tentatively TRBD1 (8 bases). Trimming removed 4 bases from V and 10 bases from J, with 14 bases in between. Per germline, CDR1 MRHNA and CDR2 SNTAGT. This CDR3 has 13 residues. CDR3 amino acids: CASSGDRGGEQFF. As DNA, the CDR3 is TGTGCCAGCAGTGGCGACAGGGGAGGGGAGCAGTTCTTC.

This clonotype was seen repeatedly, ten times or more. The rearrangement uses TRBV19 and TRBJ1-5; no reliable D call. V was pared by 9 bases and J by 3 bases, with 9 bases between. Germline CDR1 is LNHDA and CDR2 is SQIVND (reference sequence). The CDR3 is made up of 12 amino acids. The CDR3 loop is CASSDYNQPQHF. As DNA, the CDR3 is TGTGCCAGCTCTGATTACAATCAGCCCCAGCATTTT.

The genes are TRBV20-1 and TRBJ2-3; TRBD2 agrees at 10 bases. CDR3 length: 14 amino acids. V lost 6 bases, J lost 6 bases, and 9 bases stayed unmatched. Germline CDR1 and CDR2: DFQATT and SNEGSKA (reference sequence). Here the CDR3 reads CSAPRASGSDTQYF. The DNA for the CDR3 is TGCAGTGCCCCAAGGGCTAGCGGGAGTGATACGCAGTATTTT.

The chain joins TRBV6-6 to TRBJ2-2; D gene unclear. V was cut by 4 bases and J by 0 bases, with 6 bases left in between. Germline CDR1 is MNHNY and CDR2 is SVGAGI (reference sequence). The CDR3 spans 14 residues. For the CDR3, the DNA is TGTGCCAGCAGTTCGGCCCCGAACACCGGGGAGCTGTTTTTT. Protein product: CASSSAPNTGELFF.

This sequence joins TRBV5-6 and TRBJ2-7; 8 bases are a match to TRBD1. CDR3 size: 17 residues. Germline V gene sequence: CDR1 SGHDT, CDR2 YYEEEE. V shed 0 bases and J 0 bases; nucleotides not matched to a gene: 8. The CDR3 bases are TGTGCCAGCAGCTTGGCCAGGGACAGGATCCGCTCCTACGAGCAGTACGTC. Encoded protein: CASSLARDRIRSYEQYV.

The chain couples TRBV12-3 or TRBV12-4 to TRBJ2-1, with unresolved D. V was shortened by 1 base and J by 4 bases, with 11 bases between the two germline ends. The CDR3 is 15 residues long. The CDR3 sequence: CASSLGGNGYNEQFF. The CDR3 DNA sequence: TGTGCCAGCAGTTTAGGCGGCAACGGGTACAATGAGCAGTTCTTC.